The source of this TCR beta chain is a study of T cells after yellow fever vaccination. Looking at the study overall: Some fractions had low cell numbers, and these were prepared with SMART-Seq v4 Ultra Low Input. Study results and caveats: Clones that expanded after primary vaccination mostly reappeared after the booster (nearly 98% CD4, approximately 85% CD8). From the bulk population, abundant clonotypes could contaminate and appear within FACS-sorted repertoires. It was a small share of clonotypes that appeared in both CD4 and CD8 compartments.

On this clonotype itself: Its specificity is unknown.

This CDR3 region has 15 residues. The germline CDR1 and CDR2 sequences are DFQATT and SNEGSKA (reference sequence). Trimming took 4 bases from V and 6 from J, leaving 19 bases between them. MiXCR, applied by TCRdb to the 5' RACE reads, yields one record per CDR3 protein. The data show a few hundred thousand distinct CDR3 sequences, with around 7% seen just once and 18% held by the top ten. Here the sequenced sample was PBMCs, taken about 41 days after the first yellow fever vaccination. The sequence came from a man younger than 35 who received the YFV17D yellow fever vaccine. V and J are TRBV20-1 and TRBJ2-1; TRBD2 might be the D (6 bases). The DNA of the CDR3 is TGCAGTGCTACCGCGGGAATATCACATCTCAATGAGCAGTTCTTC. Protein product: CSATAGISHLNEQFF.